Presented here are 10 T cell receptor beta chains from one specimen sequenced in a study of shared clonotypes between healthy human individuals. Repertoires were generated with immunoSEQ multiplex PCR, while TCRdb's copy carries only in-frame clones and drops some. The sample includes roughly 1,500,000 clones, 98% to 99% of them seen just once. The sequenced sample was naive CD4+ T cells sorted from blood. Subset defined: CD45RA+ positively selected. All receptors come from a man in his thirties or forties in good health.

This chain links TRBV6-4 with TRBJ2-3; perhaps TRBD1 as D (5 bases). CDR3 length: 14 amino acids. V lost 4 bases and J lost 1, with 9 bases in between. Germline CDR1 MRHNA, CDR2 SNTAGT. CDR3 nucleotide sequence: TGTGCCAGCAGTGGACAAGGGGGCACAGATACGCAGTATTTT. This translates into CASSGQGGTDTQYF.

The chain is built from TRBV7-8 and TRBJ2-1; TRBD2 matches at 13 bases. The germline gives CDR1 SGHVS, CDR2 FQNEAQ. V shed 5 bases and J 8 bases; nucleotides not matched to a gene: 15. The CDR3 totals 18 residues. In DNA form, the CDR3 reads TGTGCCAGCAGCCCGCGGACTAGCGGGGGTCGACGGCCCCATGAGCAGTTCTTC. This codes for CASSPRTSGGRRPHEQFF.

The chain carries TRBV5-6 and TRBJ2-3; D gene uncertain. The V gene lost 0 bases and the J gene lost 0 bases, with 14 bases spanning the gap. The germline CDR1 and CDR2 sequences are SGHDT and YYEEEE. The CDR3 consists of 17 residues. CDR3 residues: CASSLGGSPSSTDTQYF. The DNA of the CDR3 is TGTGCCAGCAGCTTGGGTGGCAGTCCCTCTAGCACAGATACGCAGTATTTT.

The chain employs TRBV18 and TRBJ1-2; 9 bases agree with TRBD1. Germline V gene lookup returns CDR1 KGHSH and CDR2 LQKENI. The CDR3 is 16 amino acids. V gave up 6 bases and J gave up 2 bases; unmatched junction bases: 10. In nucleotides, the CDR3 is TGTGCCAGCTCTTTACTAAAGGACAGGGGCAACTATGGCTACACCTTC. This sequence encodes CASSLLKDRGNYGYTF.

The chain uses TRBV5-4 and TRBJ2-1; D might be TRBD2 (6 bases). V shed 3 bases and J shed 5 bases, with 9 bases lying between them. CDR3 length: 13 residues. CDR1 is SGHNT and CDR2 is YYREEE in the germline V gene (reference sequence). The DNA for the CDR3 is TGTGCCAGCAGCTGGGACTCGCACAATGAGCAGTTCTTC. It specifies CASSWDSHNEQFF.

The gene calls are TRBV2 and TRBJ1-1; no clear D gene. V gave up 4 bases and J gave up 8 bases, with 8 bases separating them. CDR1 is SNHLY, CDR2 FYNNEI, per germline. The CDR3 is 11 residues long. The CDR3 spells CASSGYGEAFF. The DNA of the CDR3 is TGTGCCAGCAGTGGGTACGGGGAAGCTTTCTTT.

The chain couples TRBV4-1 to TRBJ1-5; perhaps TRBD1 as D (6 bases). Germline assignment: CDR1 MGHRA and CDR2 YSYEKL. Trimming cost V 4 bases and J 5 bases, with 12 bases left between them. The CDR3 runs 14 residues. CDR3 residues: CASSRGGRDQPQHF. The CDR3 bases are TGCGCCAGCAGCCGAGGGGGACGGGATCAGCCCCAGCATTTT.

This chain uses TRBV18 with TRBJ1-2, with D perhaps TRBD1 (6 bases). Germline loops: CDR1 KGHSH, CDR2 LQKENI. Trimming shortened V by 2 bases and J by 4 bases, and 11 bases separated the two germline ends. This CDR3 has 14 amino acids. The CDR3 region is CASSPSQGTYGYTF. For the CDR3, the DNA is TGTGCCAGCTCACCATCGCAGGGGACCTATGGCTACACCTTC.

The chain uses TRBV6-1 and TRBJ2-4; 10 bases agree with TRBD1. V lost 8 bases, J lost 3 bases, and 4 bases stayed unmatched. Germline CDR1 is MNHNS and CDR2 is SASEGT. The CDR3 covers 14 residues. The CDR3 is CASLTGGDKNIQYF. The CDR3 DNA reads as TGTGCCAGCCTGACAGGGGGCGACAAAAACATTCAGTACTTC.

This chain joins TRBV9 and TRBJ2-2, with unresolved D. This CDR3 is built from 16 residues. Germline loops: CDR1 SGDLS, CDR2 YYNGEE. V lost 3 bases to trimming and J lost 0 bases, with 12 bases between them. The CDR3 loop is CASSGNIYANTGELFF. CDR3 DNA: TGTGCCAGCAGCGGGAACATCTACGCGAACACCGGGGAGCTGTTTTTT.